The 18 T cell receptor beta chains listed next were all sequenced from one sample in a study of cytomegalovirus exposure and HLA in healthy donors. Produced via immunoSEQ multiplex PCR; TCRdb's table is partial and in-frame only. The table lists 60,000 or so clones, 90% of them singletons. Sample: PBMCs. These receptor sequences come from a man between 18 and 29 years old in good health and CMV-seronegative.

The chain joins TRBV28 to TRBJ2-5; TRBD2 is a possible D gene (6 bases). The CDR3 spans 16 residues. The germline V gene encodes CDR1 MDHEN and CDR2 SYDVKM. V was clipped by 5 bases and J by 5 bases, with 21 bases between them. CDR3 in amino acids: CASSPTGRGSRETQYF. CDR3 DNA sequence: TGTGCCAGCAGTCCTACGGGCCGGGGGTCCAGGGAGACCCAGTACTTC.

The V call is TRBV7-3, the J call TRBJ2-2, with D possibly TRBD2 on 6 matching bases. The V and J ends lost 6 bases and 2 bases respectively, with 13 bases between them. There are 15 residues in the CDR3. Germline loops: CDR1 SGHTA, CDR2 FQGTGA. The CDR3 region is CASSRVAENTGELFF. CDR3 in DNA: TGTGCCAGCAGTCGGGTAGCGGAAAACACCGGGGAGCTGTTTTTT. Combining the CDR3 with reference TRBV7-3 and TRBJ2-2 gives the whole variable domain GAGVSQTPSNKVTEKGKYVELRCDPISGHTALYWYRQSLGQGPEFLIYFQGTGAADDSGLPNDRFFAVRPEGSVSTLKIQRTERGDSAVYLCASSRVAENTGELFFGEGSRLTVL.

The chain links TRBV5-6 to TRBJ2-3, with no clear D. Looked up from germline, CDR1 is SGHDT and CDR2 is YYEEEE. The CDR3 covers 15 residues. The ends were cut back, 6 bases at V and 0 bases at J, with 14 bases in the middle. CDR3 residues: CASNLTRYSTDTQYF. The CDR3 DNA sequence: TGTGCCAGCAACCTCACGCGGTACAGCACAGATACGCAGTATTTT.

The rearrangement joins TRBV7-6 to TRBJ2-1; unclear D gene. The CDR3 extends over 13 amino acids. The germline V gene has CDR1 SGHVS and CDR2 FNYEAQ. Trimming removed 5 bases from V and 5 bases from J, with 10 bases in between. The CDR3 loop is CASSPTFHNEQFF. The CDR3 region has the DNA TGTGCCAGCAGCCCAACTTTCCACAATGAGCAGTTCTTC.

The J gene is TRBJ2-7, the V gene TRBV5-1; D is possibly TRBD1 (5 bases). The CDR3 is 14 residues long. V was cut by 0 bases and J by 6 bases, with 13 bases left in between. Per germline, CDR1 SGHRS and CDR2 YFSETQ. CDR3: CASSLGQGGREQYF. DNA of the CDR3: TGCGCCAGCAGCTTGGGTCAGGGCGGTCGCGAGCAGTACTTC.

The chain recombines TRBV7-9 with TRBJ2-7, with TRBD1 as a possible D gene (6 bases). The CDR3 has 16 amino acids. CDR1 SEHNR and CDR2 FQNEAQ come from the germline V gene (reference sequence). V lost 6 bases to trimming and J lost 3 bases, with 21 bases between them. The DNA of the CDR3 is TGTGCCAGCAGTCAAATCCGAGGGGGTTTTATCTACGAGCAGTACTTC. Translated: CASSQIRGGFIYEQYF.

The V gene is TRBV5-1, the J gene TRBJ2-1; possible D gene TRBD2, 6 bases. The germline V and J ends were trimmed by 4 bases and 7 bases, with 15 bases remaining between them. This CDR3 has 14 amino acids. Looked up from germline, CDR1 is SGHRS and CDR2 is YFSETQ. The CDR3 bases are TGCGCCAGCAGCACTGTGGCGGGAAAAAATGAGCAGTTCTTC. Translation: CASSTVAGKNEQFF.

The chain combines TRBV30 with TRBJ1-1; no clear D gene. CDR1 is GTSNPN and CDR2 is SVGIG in the germline V gene (reference sequence). There are 15 residues in the CDR3. Deletions cut 3 bases from V and 0 bases from J, with 14 bases between. Here the CDR3 reads CAWRSPGYLNTEAFF. Here the CDR3 DNA reads TGTGCCTGGAGGTCCCCGGGTTACCTGAACACTGAAGCTTTCTTT.

CDR3 region: CASSQVAGRPADTQYF. CDR3 bases: TGCGCCAGCAGCCAGGTAGCGGGTCGGCCCGCAGATACGCAGTATTTT. The chain is built from TRBV4-3 and TRBJ2-3; 7 positions match TRBD2. There are 16 residues in the CDR3. Germline CDR1 and CDR2: LGHNA and YSLEER. V lost 3 bases, J lost 4 bases, and 10 bases stayed unmatched.

This rearrangement joins TRBV5-1 to TRBJ2-7; D perhaps matches TRBD2 (5 bases). V lost 0 bases and J lost 1, with 14 bases in between. Germline lookup yields CDR1 SGHRS and CDR2 YFSETQ. This CDR3 has 16 residues. CDR3: CASSLASPGGSYEQYF. The CDR3 nucleotides read TGCGCCAGCAGCTTGGCCAGTCCAGGAGGTTCCTACGAGCAGTACTTC. The whole variable domain, remainder taken from reference TRBV5-1 and TRBJ2-7, is KAGVTQTPRYLIKTRGQQVTLSCSPISGHRSVSWYQQTPGQGLQFLFEYFSETQRNKGNFPGRFSGRQFSNSRSEMNVSTLELGDSALYLCASSLASPGGSYEQYFGPGTRLTVT.

The V and J genes are TRBV6-6 and TRBJ2-7; D ambiguous. Deletions cut 2 bases from V and 0 bases from J, with 8 bases between. The germline V gene has CDR1 MNHNY and CDR2 SVGAGI (reference sequence). The CDR3 has 14 residues. DNA of the CDR3: TGTGCCAGCAGTTACGACTTGAGCTCCTACGAGCAGTACTTC. Protein sequence: CASSYDLSSYEQYF.

This chain links TRBV6-1 with TRBJ1-2; TRBD1 agrees at 12 bases. The CDR3 totals 14 residues. V was clipped by 6 bases and J by 7 bases; unmatched bases: 6. Germline loops: CDR1 MNHNS, CDR2 SASEGT. In DNA form, the CDR3 reads TGTGCCAGCAGCAGGGGACAGGGGGCACCTGGCTACACCTTC. This gives the protein CASSRGQGAPGYTF.

This clone was picked up one time. The rearrangement uses TRBV5-8 and TRBJ2-7; a weak D match, TRBD2 (6 bases). V was trimmed by 2 bases and J by 2 bases, leaving 11 bases between them. Germline CDR1 is SGHTS and CDR2 is YDEGEE. This CDR3 is 14 amino acids long. This CDR3 reads CASSFRGGTYEQYF. The CDR3, as DNA: TGTGCCAGCAGCTTTAGGGGAGGAACCTACGAGCAGTACTTC.

The chain uses TRBV4-3 and TRBJ2-2, with TRBD2 matching over 7 bases. This CDR3 region has 16 residues. V lost 0 bases to trimming and J lost 7 bases; unmatched junction nucleotides: 8. Germline V gene lookup returns CDR1 LGHNA and CDR2 YSLEER. The CDR3 coding sequence is TGCGCCAGCAGCCAAGAATCTAGCGGAAAGCTCGGGGAGCTGTTTTTT. Its translation: CASSQESSGKLGELFF.

This chain joins TRBV2 and TRBJ2-3; 8 nucleotides align to TRBD2. The germline CDR1 and CDR2 sequences are SNHLY and FYNNEI. V gave up 1 base and J gave up 12 bases; unmatched junction bases: 12. This CDR3 region has 15 residues. The CDR3 DNA reads as TGTGCCAGCAGTGAAGTCCAGCGGGAGTCTCGAGGACAGTATTTT. Its protein is CASSEVQRESRGQYF.

The chain has TRBV2 and TRBJ2-3; 9 nucleotides align to TRBD2. The germline V gene encodes CDR1 SNHLY and CDR2 FYNNEI. V lost 0 bases, J lost 0 bases, and 4 bases stayed unmatched. The CDR3 has 17 residues. CDR3: CASSEAGTSFSTDTQYF. The CDR3 DNA reads TGTGCCAGCAGTGAAGCGGGGACTAGCTTCAGCACAGATACGCAGTATTTT.

V usage is TRBV19 and J usage is TRBJ2-6; D is unclear. The CDR3 loop spans 13 amino acids. The germline V and J ends were trimmed by 6 bases and 1 base, with 4 bases remaining between them. CDR1 LNHDA and CDR2 SQIVND come from the germline V gene (reference sequence). CDR3 amino acids: CASSPSGANVLTF. As DNA, the CDR3 is TGTGCCAGTAGCCCGTCTGGGGCCAACGTCCTGACTTTC.

The chain is built from TRBV5-1 and TRBJ2-3; TRBD2 aligns across 9 bases. This CDR3 is 18 amino acids long. The trim removed 1 base at V and 0 bases at J, leaving 9 bases unmatched. The germline V gene encodes CDR1 SGHRS and CDR2 YFSETQ. The CDR3 nucleotides are TGCGCCAGCAGCTTGAATTTCCTAGCGGGAACTAGCACAGATACGCAGTATTTT. It codes for CASSLNFLAGTSTDTQYF.